The rows below give T cell receptor beta chains drawn from one sample of a study of post-analysis software for immune sequencing data. TCRdb used MiXCR to reprocess the PCR reads, holding one entry per CDR3 protein. This repertoire shows some 240,000 distinct CDR3 sequences, 36% found once; its top ten account for more than 4%. The sequencing sample was made of blood. Source of these receptors: a girl under 18 with multiple sclerosis. Both conserved end residues are part of each CDR3. A D gene is named only where the DNA matches it firmly. The listing skips clone size in some rows; elsewhere it reads once, few, many or a size class.

>TRBJ1-1|-|TRBV12-3/TRBV12-4|many
CASSGKDSEAFF
TGTGCCAGCAGTGGTAAGGATTCTGAAGCTTTCTTT
>TRBJ1-5|-|TRBV28|-
CAGRGGGTNQPQHF
TGTGCCGGCAGGGGAGGGGGAACGAATCAGCCCCAGCATTTT
>TRBJ2-1|TRBD1|TRBV9|few
CASSGVGTGTYNEQFF
TGTGCCAGCAGTGGTGTGGGGACAGGGACCTACAATGAGCAGTTCTTC
>TRBJ2-1|-|TRBV12-3/TRBV12-4|-
CASSSNAVEQFF
TGTGCCAGCAGTAGCAATGCCGTTGAGCAGTTCTTC
>TRBJ2-1|TRBD2|TRBV20-1|-
CSARDDRTSGLREQFF
TGCAGTGCTAGAGATGACAGAACTAGCGGACTTAGGGAGCAGTTCTTC
>TRBJ1-2|-|TRBV25-1|many
CASSDTGNHGYTF
TGTGCCAGCAGTGATACAGGGAATCATGGCTACACCTTC
>TRBJ2-1|TRBD1|TRBV10-3|many
CAISGRGDGTGVNEQFF
TGTGCCATCAGTGGGAGGGGGGATGGGACAGGGGTCAATGAGCAGTTCTTC
>TRBJ2-1|TRBD1|TRBV29-1|many
CSVDRQGDRYNEQFF
TGCAGCGTTGATCGGCAGGGGGATAGGTACAATGAGCAGTTCTTC
>TRBJ2-1|-|TRBV30|-
CAWSVGFGEQFF
TGTGCCTGGAGTGTTGGGTTCGGTGAGCAGTTCTTC
>TRBJ1-2|-|TRBV29-1|-
CSVAGFGYGYTF
TGCAGCGTTGCGGGGTTTGGCTATGGCTACACCTTC
>TRBJ1-5|-|TRBV5-1|-
CASSMGSRGQPQHF
TGCGCCAGCAGCATGGGCTCGAGAGGTCAGCCCCAGCATTTT
>TRBJ2-1|-|TRBV24-1|-
CATSDSSWPEQFF
TGTGCCACCAGTGACTCTAGTTGGCCTGAGCAGTTCTTC
>TRBJ2-2|-|TRBV5-1|-
CASSLVGGNTGELFF
TGCGCCAGCAGCTTGGTTGGGGGCAACACCGGGGAGCTGTTTTTT
>TRBJ2-1|-|TRBV5-1|-
CASSFTSSEQFF
TGCGCCAGCAGCTTTACTAGCTCTGAGCAGTTCTTC
>TRBJ2-2|-|TRBV11-2|many
CASSLGVTGELFF
TGTGCCAGCAGCTTAGGAGTGACCGGGGAGCTGTTTTTT
>TRBJ2-3|TRBD2|TRBV13|many
CASSLRAGERNTQYF
TGTGCCAGCAGCCTCCGGGCGGGAGAGCGGAATACGCAGTATTTT
>TRBJ1-5|TRBD1|TRBV4-2|-
CASSQDRDRHNQPQHF
TGTGCCAGCAGCCAGGACCGGGACAGGCACAATCAGCCCCAGCATTTT
>TRBJ2-7|TRBD2|TRBV5-1|-
CASSFRLAGPYEQYF
TGCGCCAGCAGCTTCCGACTAGCGGGTCCCTACGAGCAGTACTTC
>TRBJ2-7|TRBD2|TRBV14|-
CASSPLTSALSYEQYF
TGTGCCAGCAGCCCCCTAACTAGCGCACTCTCCTACGAGCAGTACTTC
>TRBJ2-5|TRBD2|TRBV7-2|many
CASSFSPLAGRVSQYF
TGTGCCAGCAGCTTTTCCCCCCTAGCGGGCCGAGTGTCCCAGTACTTC
>TRBJ1-5|-|TRBV2|-
CASSDRAPNQPQHF
TGTGCCAGCAGTGACAGGGCACCCAATCAGCCCCAGCATTTT
>TRBJ1-5|-|TRBV2|few
CASSGQVGGSNQPQHF
TGTGCCAGCAGTGGTCAAGTGGGGGGGAGCAATCAGCCCCAGCATTTT
>TRBJ2-7|TRBD1|TRBV7-2|once
CASSLRGQGGYEQYF
TGTGCCAGCAGCTTAAGGGGACAGGGTGGGTACGAGCAGTACTTC
>TRBJ2-4|-|TRBV15|many
CATSEGVPNIQYF
TGTGCCACCAGCGAAGGGGTGCCCAACATTCAGTACTTC
>TRBJ1-1|-|TRBV7-9|few
CASGTGTANTEAFF
TGTGCCAGCGGAACCGGGACGGCTAACACTGAAGCTTTCTTT
>TRBJ2-7|-|TRBV5-5|many
CASSPGLLSEQYF
TGTGCCAGCAGCCCGGGACTTCTAAGCGAGCAGTACTTC
>TRBJ1-1|-|TRBV20-1|-
CSARDLQDTEAFF
TGCAGTGCTAGAGATCTACAGGACACTGAAGCTTTCTTT
>TRBJ2-6|-|TRBV20-1|-
CSARSDRSSQSGANVLTF
TGCAGTGCCAGATCCGACAGGTCGTCTCAGTCTGGGGCCAACGTCCTGACTTTC
>TRBJ2-1|-|TRBV10-3|-
CAIGGRGSNEQFF
TGTGCCATCGGGGGGCGCGGGTCCAATGAGCAGTTCTTC
>TRBJ1-1|-|TRBV5-1|-
CASSLWTANTEAFF
TGCGCCAGCAGCTTGTGGACGGCGAACACTGAAGCTTTCTTT
>TRBJ2-5|-|TRBV5-6|-
CASSSNDGEQYF
TGTGCCAGCAGCTCGAATGACGGGGAGCAGTACTTC
>TRBJ2-5|-|TRBV12-3/TRBV12-4|-
CASNMAGKETQYF
TGTGCCAGCAATATGGCGGGGAAAGAGACCCAGTACTTC
>TRBJ1-1|TRBD1|TRBV7-2|-
CASSYADRQNTEAFF
TGTGCCAGCAGCTACGCGGACAGGCAGAACACTGAAGCTTTCTTT
>TRBJ1-1|-|TRBV6-5|few
CASSDLGVRTEAFF
TGTGCCAGCAGTGACCTGGGGGTCCGGACTGAAGCTTTCTTT
>TRBJ1-5|-|TRBV2|once
CASKQVLGNSNQPQHF
TGTGCCAGCAAACAGGTCCTGGGGAATAGCAATCAGCCCCAGCATTTT
>TRBJ1-1|-|TRBV12-3/TRBV12-4|-
CASSLGRRVAEAFF
TGTGCCAGCAGTTTAGGACGGCGGGTCGCTGAAGCTTTCTTT
>TRBJ1-1|-|TRBV29-1|many
CSVQGFSTEAFF
TGCAGCGTCCAGGGCTTTAGCACTGAAGCTTTCTTT
>TRBJ2-4|TRBD1|TRBV15|many
CATSRDPGQGRNIQYF
TGTGCCACCAGCAGAGATCCGGGACAGGGTAGGAACATTCAGTACTTC
>TRBJ2-4|-|TRBV20-1|many
CSAKAGAKNIQYF
TGCAGTGCTAAGGCGGGAGCCAAAAACATTCAGTACTTC
>TRBJ2-5|TRBD2|TRBV10-3|-
CASGGIQETQYF
TGTGCCTCCGGGGGGATTCAAGAGACCCAGTACTTC
>TRBJ2-7|-|TRBV28|-
CASRSRDMYYEQYF
TGTGCCAGCAGGAGCCGGGACATGTACTACGAGCAGTACTTC
>TRBJ1-2|-|TRBV7-2|many
CASSLDTLYGYTF
TGTGCCAGCAGCTTAGACACCCTCTATGGCTACACCTTC
>TRBJ1-2|TRBD1|TRBV7-8|few
CASSSTGAKSRGYTF
TGTGCCAGCAGCTCCACAGGGGCGAAGAGTCGTGGCTACACCTTC
>TRBJ2-5|TRBD1|TRBV20-1|many
CSAHGAGQGEETQYF
TGCAGTGCCCATGGCGCGGGACAGGGAGAAGAGACCCAGTACTTC
>TRBJ1-5|TRBD1|TRBV20-1|many
CSASRDRGNQPQHF
TGCAGTGCTAGCCGGGACAGGGGAAATCAGCCCCAGCATTTT
>TRBJ2-7|-|TRBV20-1|-
CSASDSGGYTYEQYF
TGCAGTGCTAGTGACTCTGGAGGTTATACCTACGAGCAGTACTTC
>TRBJ1-2|-|TRBV7-9|many
CASSSTGTYGYTF
TGTGCCAGCAGCTCTACAGGGACCTATGGCTACACCTTC
>TRBJ1-4|TRBD1|TRBV27|few
CASSKLGTGGEKLFF
TGTGCCAGCAGTAAACTCGGGACAGGGGGAGAAAAACTGTTTTTT
>TRBJ2-1|TRBD2|TRBV5-1|many
CASSSSGSDYNEQFF
TGCGCCAGCAGCTCGAGCGGGAGCGACTACAATGAGCAGTTCTTC
>TRBJ2-3|TRBD2|TRBV4-1|many
CASSQETGGPTDTQYF
TGCGCCAGCAGCCAAGAAACGGGGGGGCCGACAGATACGCAGTATTTT
>TRBJ2-7|TRBD1|TRBV19|few
CASSMGQNYEQYF
TGTGCCAGTAGTATGGGACAGAATTACGAGCAGTACTTC
>TRBJ2-7|TRBD2|TRBV10-3|-
CAIRREGPYEQYF
TGTGCCATCCGACGGGAGGGCCCCTACGAGCAGTACTTC
>TRBJ1-4|-|TRBV6-5|-
CATGGGAIGEKLFF
TGTGCCACCGGTGGGGGGGCAATTGGTGAAAAACTGTTTTTT
>TRBJ1-5|TRBD1|TRBV6-6|few
CASSYGTEDQPQHF
TGTGCCAGCAGTTACGGGACAGAAGATCAGCCCCAGCATTTT
>TRBJ2-6|TRBD2|TRBV5-1|many
CASSLGLAGVSGANVLTF
TGCGCCAGCAGCTTGGGGCTAGCGGGAGTCTCTGGGGCCAACGTCCTGACTTTC